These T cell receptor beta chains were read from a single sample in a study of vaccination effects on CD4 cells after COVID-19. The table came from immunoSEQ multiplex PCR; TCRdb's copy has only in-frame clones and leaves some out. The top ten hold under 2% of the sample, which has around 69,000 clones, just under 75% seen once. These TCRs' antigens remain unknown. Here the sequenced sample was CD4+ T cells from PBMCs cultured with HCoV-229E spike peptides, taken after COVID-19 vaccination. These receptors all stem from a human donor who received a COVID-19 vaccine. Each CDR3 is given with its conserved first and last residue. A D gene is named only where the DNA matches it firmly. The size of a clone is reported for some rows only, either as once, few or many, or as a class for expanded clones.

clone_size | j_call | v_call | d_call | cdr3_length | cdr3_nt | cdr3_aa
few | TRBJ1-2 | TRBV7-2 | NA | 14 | TGTGCCAGCAGCTTCCAGGGAGGACGCTATGGCTACACCTTC | CASSFQGGRYGYTF
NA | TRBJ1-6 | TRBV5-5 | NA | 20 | TGTGCCAGCAGCTTGCGTTTGGCAGGGTGGGAAAGCTCCTATAATTCACCCCTCCACTTT | CASSLRLAGWESSYNSPLHF
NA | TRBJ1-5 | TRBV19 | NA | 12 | TGTGCCAGTAGTACCCTAGCCCAGCCCCAGCATTTT | CASSTLAQPQHF
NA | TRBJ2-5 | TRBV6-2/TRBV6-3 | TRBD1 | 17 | TGTGCCAGCAGTTACGGGATAAACAGGGGATCCCAAGAGACCCAGTACTTC | CASSYGINRGSQETQYF
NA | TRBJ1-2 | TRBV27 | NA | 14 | TGTGCCAGCAGTTCCCCCCGGGCCCCCTATGGCTACACCTTC | CASSSPRAPYGYTF
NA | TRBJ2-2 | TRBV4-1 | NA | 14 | TGCGCCAGCAGCCAAGACATAAACACCGGGGAGCTGTTTTTT | CASSQDINTGELFF
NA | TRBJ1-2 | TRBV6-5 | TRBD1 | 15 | TGTGCCAGCACCAAAGGCTGGACAGGAGGCTATGGCTACACCTTC | CASTKGWTGGYGYTF
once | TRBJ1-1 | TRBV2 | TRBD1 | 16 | TGTGCCAGCAGGTCCCGGACAGGGAAAGGGAACACTGAAGCTTTCTTT | CASRSRTGKGNTEAFF
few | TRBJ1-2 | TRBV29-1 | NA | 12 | TGCAGCGTTGAGAACAGGGACTATGGCTACACCTTC | CSVENRDYGYTF
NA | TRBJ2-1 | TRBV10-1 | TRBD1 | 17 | TGCGCCAGCAGCGGGGGGACAGGGGGCGGAGGATACAATGAGCAGTTCTTC | CASSGGTGGGGYNEQFF
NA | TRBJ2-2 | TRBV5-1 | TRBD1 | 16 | TGCGCCAGCAGCAGCTGGGGACAGGGGAAAACCGGGGAGCTGTTTTTT | CASSSWGQGKTGELFF
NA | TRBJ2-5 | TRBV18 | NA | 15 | TGTGCCAGCTCACTCCCGGGGACCACTCAAGAGACCCAGTACTTC | CASSLPGTTQETQYF
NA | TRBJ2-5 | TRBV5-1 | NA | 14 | TGCGCCAGCAGCTTTAATGGGGCCCAAGAGACCCAGTACTTC | CASSFNGAQETQYF
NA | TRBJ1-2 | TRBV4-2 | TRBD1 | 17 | TGTGCCAGCAGCCAAGATTGGACAGGACAAACTAACTATGGCTACACCTTC | CASSQDWTGQTNYGYTF
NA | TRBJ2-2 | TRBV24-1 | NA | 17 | TGTGCCACCAGTGATCCGGAAGGCAGGGGAAACACCGGGGAGCTGTTTTTT | CATSDPEGRGNTGELFF
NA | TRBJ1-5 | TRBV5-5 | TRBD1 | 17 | TGTGCCAGCAGCGGACGAGACAGGGGGCACGGGGATCAGCCCCAGCATTTT | CASSGRDRGHGDQPQHF
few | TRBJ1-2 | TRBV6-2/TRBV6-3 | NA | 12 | TGTGCCAGCAGTTCGTGGACGGAGGGCTACACCTTC | CASSSWTEGYTF